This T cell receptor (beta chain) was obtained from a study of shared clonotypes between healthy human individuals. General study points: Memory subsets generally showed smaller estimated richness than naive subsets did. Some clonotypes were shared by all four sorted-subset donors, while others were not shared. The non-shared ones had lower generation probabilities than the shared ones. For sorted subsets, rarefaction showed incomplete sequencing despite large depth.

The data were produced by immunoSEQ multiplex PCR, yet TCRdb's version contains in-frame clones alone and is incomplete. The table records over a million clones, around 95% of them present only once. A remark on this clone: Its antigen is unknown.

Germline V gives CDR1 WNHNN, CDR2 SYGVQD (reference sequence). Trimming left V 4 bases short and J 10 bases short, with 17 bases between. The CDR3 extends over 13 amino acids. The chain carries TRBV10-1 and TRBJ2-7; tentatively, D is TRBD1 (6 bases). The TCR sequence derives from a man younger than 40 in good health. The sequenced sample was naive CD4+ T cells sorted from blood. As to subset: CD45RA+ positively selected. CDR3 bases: TGCGCCAGCAGTGGGGGGACATCTTCTGCACAGTACTTC. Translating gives CASSGGTSSAQYF.